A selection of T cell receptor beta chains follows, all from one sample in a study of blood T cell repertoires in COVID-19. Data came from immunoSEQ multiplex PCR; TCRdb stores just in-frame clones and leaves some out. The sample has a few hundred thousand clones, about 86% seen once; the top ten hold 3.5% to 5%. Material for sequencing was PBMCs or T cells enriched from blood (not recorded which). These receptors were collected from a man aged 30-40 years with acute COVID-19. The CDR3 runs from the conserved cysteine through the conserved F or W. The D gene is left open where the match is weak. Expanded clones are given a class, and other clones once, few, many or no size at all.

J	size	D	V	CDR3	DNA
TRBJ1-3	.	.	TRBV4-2	CASSLEGSGNTIYF	TGTGCCAGCAGCCTGGAGGGCTCTGGAAACACCATATATTTT
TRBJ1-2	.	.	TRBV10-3	CAISESAGGYTF	TGTGCCATCAGTGAGTCAGCGGGGGGCTACACCTTC
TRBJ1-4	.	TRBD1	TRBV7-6	CASSPYFPDRENEKLFF	TGTGCCAGCAGCCCTTACTTCCCGGACAGGGAAAATGAAAAACTGTTTTTT
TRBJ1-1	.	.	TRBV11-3	CASSSHRTTEAFF	TGTGCCAGCAGCTCGCATCGGACAACTGAAGCTTTCTTT
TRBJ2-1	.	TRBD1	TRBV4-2	CASSQGSTGTEQFF	TGTGCCAGCAGCCAAGGGTCGACAGGGACTGAGCAGTTCTTC
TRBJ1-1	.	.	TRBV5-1	CASTWGDTEAFF	TGTGCCAGCACTTGGGGGGACACTGAAGCTTTCTTT
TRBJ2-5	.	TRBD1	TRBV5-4	CACGTGTGTRAQETQYF	TGTGCCTGCGGGACCGGGACAGGAACCCGAGCACAAGAGACCCAGTACTTC
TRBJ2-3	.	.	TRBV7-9	CASSFSGLWDTQYF	TGTGCCAGCAGCTTCTCGGGACTCTGGGATACGCAGTATTTT
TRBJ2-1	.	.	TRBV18	CASSFRDEQFF	TGTGCCAGCTCCTTCCGGGATGAGCAGTTCTTC
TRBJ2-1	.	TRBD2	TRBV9	CASSAHLGSGGAGEQFF	TGTGCCAGCAGCGCCCATCTTGGGAGCGGGGGGGCCGGTGAGCAGTTCTTC
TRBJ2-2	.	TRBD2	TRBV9	CASSVFPQGRSGGYDTGELFF	TGTGCCAGCAGCGTTTTCCCCCAGGGCAGAAGCGGGGGATACGACACCGGGGAGCTGTTTTTT
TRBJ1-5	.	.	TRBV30	CAWSGAGQIYQPQHF	TGTGCCTGGAGTGGTGCCGGACAAATCTATCAGCCCCAGCATTTT
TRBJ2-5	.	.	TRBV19	CASSRGPNPETQYF	TGTGCCAGTAGTCGCGGGCCGAATCCCGAGACCCAGTACTTC
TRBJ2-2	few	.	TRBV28	CASSLIAGSTGELFF	TGTGCCAGCAGTTTAATAGCAGGGTCCACCGGGGAGCTGTTTTTT
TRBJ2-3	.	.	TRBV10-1	CASSALAGLPDTQYF	TGCGCCAGCAGTGCTCTGGCAGGGCTTCCAGATACGCAGTATTTT
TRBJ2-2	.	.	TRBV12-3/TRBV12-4	CASSVSYVGELFF	TGTGCCAGCAGCGTTAGTTATGTCGGGGAGCTGTTTTTT
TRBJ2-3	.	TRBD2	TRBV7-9	CASTVGLAGGPRNTDTQYF	TGTGCCAGCACCGTCGGACTAGCGGGGGGGCCGAGGAACACAGATACGCAGTATTTT
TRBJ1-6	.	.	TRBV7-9	CASSLMEIHSPLHF	TGTGCCAGCAGCTTAATGGAGATACATTCACCCCTCCACTTT
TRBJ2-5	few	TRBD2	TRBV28	CASSFDGTSAPSETQYF	TGTGCCAGCAGTTTTGACGGGACTAGCGCCCCTTCAGAGACCCAGTACTTC
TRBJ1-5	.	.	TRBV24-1	CATSPRRSNQPQHF	TGTGCCACCAGCCCCCGTCGGAGCAATCAGCCCCAGCATTTT
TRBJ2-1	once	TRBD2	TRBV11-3	CASSLAFSSGRSYNEQFF	TGTGCCAGCAGCTTAGCCTTTTCTAGCGGGAGGTCCTACAATGAGCAGTTCTTC
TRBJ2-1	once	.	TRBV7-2	CASSQSGVYNEQFF	TGTGCCAGCAGCCAATCCGGGGTTTACAATGAGCAGTTCTTC
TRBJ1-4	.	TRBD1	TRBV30	CAWNKNRGLTEKLFF	TGTGCCTGGAATAAAAACAGGGGGTTGACTGAAAAACTGTTTTTT
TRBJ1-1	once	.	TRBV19	CASSKETVRIPEAFF	TGTGCCAGTAGTAAAGAGACAGTCCGGATACCTGAAGCTTTCTTT
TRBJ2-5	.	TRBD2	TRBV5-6	CASSKSGTTPTQYF	TGTGCCAGCAGCAAATCCGGGACTACGCCGACCCAGTACTTC
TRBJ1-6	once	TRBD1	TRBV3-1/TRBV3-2	CASSQGTVRASPLHF	TGTGCCAGCAGCCAGGGGACAGTTCGAGCTTCACCCCTCCACTTT
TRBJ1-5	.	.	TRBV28	CASSFGPADSNQPQHF	TGTGCCAGCAGTTTTGGGCCAGCCGATAGCAATCAGCCCCAGCATTTT
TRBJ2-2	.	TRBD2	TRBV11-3	CASSPLKLAGEEELFF	TGTGCCAGCAGCCCCCTTAAGCTAGCGGGAGAGGAGGAGCTGTTTTTT
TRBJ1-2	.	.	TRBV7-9	CASSLSNRGRANYGYTF	TGTGCCAGCAGCTTATCGAACCGAGGAAGAGCTAACTATGGCTACACCTTC
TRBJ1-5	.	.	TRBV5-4	CASSLQGWDQPQHF	TGTGCCAGCAGCCTACAGGGTTGGGATCAGCCCCAGCATTTT
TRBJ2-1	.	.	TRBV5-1	CASSFLEANEQFF	TGCGCCAGCAGCTTCCTAGAGGCTAATGAGCAGTTCTTC
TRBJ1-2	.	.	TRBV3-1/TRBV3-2	CASSRRQAGDHGYTF	TGTGCCAGCAGCCGACGGCAGGCAGGGGATCATGGCTACACCTTC
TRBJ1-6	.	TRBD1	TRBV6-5	CASRRDRAENSPLHF	TGTGCCAGCAGACGAGACAGGGCCGAAAATTCACCCCTCCACTTT
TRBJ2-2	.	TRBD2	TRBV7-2	CASSGGLAGAGELFF	TGTGCCAGCAGCGGGGGACTAGCGGGAGCCGGGGAGCTGTTTTTT
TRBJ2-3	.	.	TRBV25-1	CASSIVTDTQYF	TGTGCCAGCAGTATAGTCACAGATACGCAGTATTTT
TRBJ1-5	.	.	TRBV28	CASSQGQPQHF	TGTGCCAGCAGTCAGGGGCAGCCCCAGCATTTT
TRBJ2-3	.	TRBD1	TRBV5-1	CASSLLQGASDTQYF	TGTGCCAGCAGCTTATTACAGGGGGCTTCAGATACGCAGTATTTT
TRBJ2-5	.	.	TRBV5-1	CASNPVGGETQYF	TGCGCCAGCAACCCGGTAGGAGGCGAGACCCAGTACTTC
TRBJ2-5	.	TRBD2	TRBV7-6	CASSFSFDRGVYGTQYF	TGTGCCAGCAGCTTTTCCTTCGACCGGGGGGTCTATGGGACCCAGTACTTC
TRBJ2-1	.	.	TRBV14	CASSQTRYNEQFF	TGTGCCAGCAGCCAGACTCGCTACAATGAGCAGTTCTTC
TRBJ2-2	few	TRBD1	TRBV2	CASRGQGGNTGELFF	TGTGCCAGCAGGGGACAGGGGGGTAACACCGGGGAGCTGTTTTTT
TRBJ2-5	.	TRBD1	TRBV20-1	CSVNDRGPKTQYF	TGCAGTGTTAATGACAGGGGGCCCAAGACCCAGTACTTC
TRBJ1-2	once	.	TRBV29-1	CSDNSFANYGYTF	TGCAGCGATAACAGCTTCGCTAACTATGGCTACACCTTC
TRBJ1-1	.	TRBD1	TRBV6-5	CASSYGTGGRSTEAFF	TGTGCCAGCAGTTACGGTACAGGGGGCCGGAGCACTGAAGCTTTCTTT
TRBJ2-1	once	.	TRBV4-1	CASSLISGPYNEQFF	TGCGCCAGCAGCCTAATTAGCGGACCCTACAATGAGCAGTTCTTC
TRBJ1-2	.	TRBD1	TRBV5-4	CASRLQGADYGYTF	TGTGCCAGCAGACTACAGGGGGCTGACTATGGCTACACCTTC
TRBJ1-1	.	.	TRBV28	CASKDSGTTNTEAFF	TGTGCCAGCAAAGATTCCGGGACAACAAACACTGAAGCTTTCTTT
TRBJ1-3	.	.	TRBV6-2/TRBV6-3	CASSFRQSSGNTIYF	TGTGCCAGCAGTTTCCGACAGAGCTCTGGAAACACCATATATTTT
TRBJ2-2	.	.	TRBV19	CASITGNTGELFF	TGTGCCAGCATTACAGGGAACACCGGGGAGCTGTTTTTT
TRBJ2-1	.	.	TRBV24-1	CATSDFSPGEGYNEQFF	TGTGCCACCAGTGATTTTTCCCCGGGGGAAGGATACAATGAGCAGTTCTTC
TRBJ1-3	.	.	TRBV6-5	CASRAAGSSGNTIYF	TGTGCCAGCAGAGCGGCAGGATCCTCTGGAAACACCATATATTTT
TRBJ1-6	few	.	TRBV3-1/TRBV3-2	CASSQRHFPASPLHF	TGTGCCAGCAGCCAACGACACTTTCCCGCCTCACCCCTCCACTTT
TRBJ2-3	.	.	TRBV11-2	CASSTEIRGNTDTQYF	TGTGCCAGCAGCACCGAAATCCGGGGAAACACAGATACGCAGTATTTT